Below, 32 T cell receptor beta chains from the same sample are listed, as sequenced in a study of T cell repertoires in cytomegalovirus infection. TCRdb ran MiXCR on the reads and lists one entry per CDR3 protein. The sample yields almost 550,000 distinct CDR3 sequences, about 17% seen once. Specimen: CD8+ T cells from PBMCs. The source of these receptors is a human donor in good health (CMV status not recorded). Some clones in this sample may be carry-over from other donors' samples.

Only a few counts were recorded for this clonotype. The chain carries TRBV28 and TRBJ2-7, with TRBD1 identical over 11 bases. V lost 5 bases and J lost 3; bases outside the gene matches: 6. CDR1 and CDR2 from the germline V gene are MDHEN and SYDVKM. This CDR3 comprises 15 residues. The CDR3 region has the DNA TGTGCCAGCAGTGCCGGGACAGGGGGTTTCTACGAGCAGTACTTC. It yields the protein CASSAGTGGFYEQYF.

This clonotype was observed a few times. The DNA of the CDR3 is TGTGCCAGCAGTCCACAGGGGGTGGGAAACACTGAAGCTTTCTTT. Its translation: CASSPQGVGNTEAFF. The chain joins TRBV28 to TRBJ1-1; 8 nucleotides align to TRBD1. The CDR3 consists of 15 residues. Germline loops: CDR1 MDHEN, CDR2 SYDVKM. J was trimmed by 2 bases and V by 5 bases; bases with no gene match: 7.

This clonotype was found many times. The chain recombines TRBV27 with TRBJ2-5, with 7 bases aligning to TRBD2. The CDR3 totals 17 residues. The V gene end was trimmed by 5 bases and the J gene end by 0 bases; junction bases not matched to a gene: 12. The germline V gene encodes CDR1 MNHEY and CDR2 SMNVEV (reference sequence). The CDR3 nucleotides are TGTGCCAGCAGTCCTACCGTAGGGCGGGGGAACCAAGAGACCCAGTACTTC. It is translated as CASSPTVGRGNQETQYF.

This chain uses TRBV3-1 with TRBJ1-1, with D possibly TRBD1 on 5 matching bases. This CDR3 has 16 residues. The germline V gene encodes CDR1 LGHDT and CDR2 YNNKEL (reference sequence). V lost 0 bases and J 0 bases, leaving 11 bases between the germline ends. The CDR3 DNA sequence: TGTGCCAGCAGCCAAGATCGGGACCTCATGAACACTGAAGCTTTCTTT. Amino acid sequence: CASSQDRDLMNTEAFF.

This chain joins TRBV14 and TRBJ1-1; a possible D gene is TRBD1 (5 bases). Trimming left V 4 bases short and J 6 bases short, with 12 bases between. CDR1 and CDR2 from the germline V gene are SGHDN and FVKESK. The CDR3 runs to 13 residues. CDR3 amino acids: CASSPYGHPEAFF. Here the CDR3 DNA reads TGTGCCAGCAGCCCCTACGGACACCCTGAAGCTTTCTTT.

This clonotype has ten or more counts. The V call is TRBV7-9, the J call TRBJ2-7; 11 positions match TRBD2. The CDR3 contains 15 residues. Per the germline V gene, CDR1 is SEHNR and CDR2 is FQNEAQ (reference sequence). The J segment lost 2 bases and the V segment lost 2 bases, leaving 2 bases of the junction unmatched. The CDR3 coding sequence is TGTGCCAGCAGCTTAAAGGGACTAGCGGCCTACGAGCAGTACTTC. Translated, it gives CASSLKGLAAYEQYF.

In its sample, this clonotype was seen many times. This chain joins TRBV5-6 and TRBJ2-1; 13 bases are shared with TRBD2. CDR3 length equals 15 residues. Per germline, CDR1 SGHDT and CDR2 YYEEEE. With 1 base clipped from V and 10 bases from J, the junction kept 5 bases outside the gene matches. In DNA form, the CDR3 reads TGTGCCAGCAGCTTGCAACTAGCGGGAGGGAGGGAGCAGTTCTTC. The encoded protein is CASSLQLAGGREQFF.

Many counts were recorded for this clonotype. Germline is not matched at one junction end, which may reflect a read error. The J gene is TRBJ2-2, the V gene TRBV7-7, with 7 bases lining up with TRBD1. CDR1 is SSHAT, CDR2 FNYEAQ, per germline (reference sequence). The CDR3 spans 18 residues. The CDR3 coding sequence is TGTGCTAGCAGCTTAGGTGAAGGCTACAGGGGCCCCCCCGGGGAGCTGTTTTTT. Translation: CASSLGEGYRGPPGELFF.

This clonotype was counted between two and nine times. The chain has TRBV7-3 and TRBJ2-1; 10 bases are shared with TRBD1. Germline CDR1 is SGHTA and CDR2 is FQGTGA. The CDR3 is 14 residues long. V shed 5 bases, J shed 8 bases, and the junction held 6 bases outside the gene matches. As DNA, the CDR3 is TGTGCCAGCAGCCTTAGCGGGACAGGGGATGAGCAGTTCTTC. Its protein is CASSLSGTGDEQFF.

The V gene is TRBV28, the J gene TRBJ2-2; TRBD1 agrees at 7 bases. Germline V lookup: CDR1 MDHEN, CDR2 SYDVKM. The V gene end was trimmed by 2 bases and the J gene end by 0 bases; junction bases not matched to a gene: 6. The CDR3 contains 17 residues. The CDR3 is CASSLVTGVANTGELFF. The CDR3 bases are TGTGCCAGCAGTTTAGTTACAGGGGTGGCGAACACCGGGGAGCTGTTTTTT.

On this clonotype itself: This may come from a read error, since a much larger clone is one base off. This sequence joins TRBV12-5 and TRBJ1-2; D call uncertain. Trimming cost V 0 bases and J 10 bases, with 15 bases left between them. Germline CDR1 and CDR2: LGHNT and FRNRAP. The CDR3 totals 14 residues. As DNA, the CDR3 is TGTGCTAGTGGTTTGGTACGGCCGACCGAAGTCTACACCTTC. Protein: CASGLVRPTEVYTF. Together with reference TRBV12-5 and TRBJ1-2, the CDR3 gives the full variable domain: DARVTQTPRHKVTEMGQEVTMRCQPILGHNTVFWYRQTMMQGLELLAYFRNRAPLDDSGMPKDRFSAEMPDATLATLKIQPSEPRDSAVYFCASGLVRPTEVYTFGSGTRLTVV.

The CDR3, as DNA: TGTGCCAGCAGGTTAGGCAATCGGCAGTTCTTC. It yields the protein CASRLGNRQFF. The V call is TRBV2, the J call TRBJ2-1; the D is unclear. Trimming took off 6 bases at V and 12 bases at J, with 12 bases between the two ends. Germline V lookup: CDR1 SNHLY, CDR2 FYNNEI. The length of the CDR3 is 11 residues.

This clonotype was observed many times. The rearrangement uses TRBV7-6 and TRBJ1-1; TRBD1 matches at 8 bases. The V and J ends lost 2 bases and 5 bases, in that order; junction bases with no gene match: 13. There are 17 residues in the CDR3. The germline gives CDR1 SGHVS, CDR2 FNYEAQ. The CDR3 protein is CASSLSMVQGAWTEAFF. DNA of the CDR3: TGTGCCAGCAGCTTATCAATGGTGCAGGGGGCATGGACTGAAGCTTTCTTT.

The V call is TRBV12-3 or TRBV12-4, the J call TRBJ1-6; D not resolved. Trimming took off 6 bases at V and 5 bases at J, with 11 bases between the two ends. CDR3 length: 14 residues. The CDR3 bases are TGTGCCAGCAGCCTTTCGGCAGATAATTCACCCCTCCACTTT. Its translation: CASSLSADNSPLHF.

Comments on this clonotype: A junction boundary mismatches the germline segment, possibly from a read error. V usage is TRBV28 and J usage is TRBJ2-7; no clear D. The length of the CDR3 is 15 residues. Germline values: CDR1 MDHEN, CDR2 SYDVKM. CDR3 nucleotides: TGTGCCAGCAGCAACGGTCAGGTTAGCTCCTACGATCAGTGCTTC. This translates into CASSNGQVSSYDQCF.

About this clonotype itself: A read error may be the cause here, since a much bigger clone is one base away. In this CDR3 the conserved last residue, phenylalanine or tryptophan, is missing, so a read error is likely. The chain has TRBV11-2 and TRBJ2-1; 7 bases line up with TRBD1. V gave up 9 bases and J gave up 7 bases; unmatched junction bases: 9. Germline V gene data show CDR1 as SGHAT and CDR2 as FQNNGV. The CDR3 length is 13 residues. In nucleotides, the CDR3 is TGTGCCAGTATCAGACAGGGCCCGAATGAGCAGTTCTTA. It encodes CASIRQGPNEQFL.

Many counts were recorded for this clonotype. The rearrangement uses TRBV19 and TRBJ1-2; perhaps TRBD1 as D (6 bases). The CDR3 consists of 15 residues. Deletions cut 9 bases from V and 1 base from J, with 18 bases between. The germline V gene has CDR1 LNHDA and CDR2 SQIVND (reference sequence). Here the CDR3 DNA reads TGTGCCAGCACAGGGCTTGGGGAGTTTAACTATGGCTACACCTTC. This gives the protein CASTGLGEFNYGYTF.

There are a few counts of this clonotype. The rearrangement uses TRBV7-7 and TRBJ2-3, with D possibly matching TRBD1 (6 bases). The V gene lost 7 bases and the J gene lost 5 bases, with 16 bases spanning the gap. Per the germline V gene, CDR1 is SSHAT and CDR2 is FNYEAQ (reference sequence). CDR3 length equals 14 residues. The CDR3, as DNA: TGTGCCAGCATCAACAGGGTCTATATAGATACGCAGTATTTT. This gives the protein CASINRVYIDTQYF.

V usage is TRBV29-1 and J usage is TRBJ2-1, with 9 nucleotides matching TRBD2. Germline lookup yields CDR1 SQVTM and CDR2 ANQGSEA. The CDR3 is 17 amino acids. The junction had 11 bases not matched to a gene; V was cut back by 4 bases and J by 1 base. The DNA of the CDR3 is TGCAGCGTTGGGAGGGTGCGGGAGGGCCGATCCTACAATGAGCAGTTCTTC. It translates to CSVGRVREGRSYNEQFF.

This clonotype was recorded at least ten times. The chain is built from TRBV6-6 and TRBJ2-2; 8 bases fit TRBD1. The length of the CDR3 is 15 residues. CDR1 and CDR2 (germline): MNHNY, SVGAGI (reference sequence). V dropped 7 bases and J dropped 2; count of bases not matched to a gene: 6. Here the CDR3 reads CASKDRVGNTGELFF. The CDR3 region has the DNA TGTGCCAGCAAGGACAGGGTGGGAAACACCGGGGAGCTGTTTTTT.

This clonotype was detected ten times or more. The V and J genes are TRBV6-1 and TRBJ2-2; tentatively, D is TRBD1 (6 bases). The CDR3 length is 15 residues. Germline V CDR1 and CDR2: MNHNS, SASEGT. The V end lost 5 bases, the J end lost 4 bases, and 14 bases lay between the germline ends. The CDR3 spells CASSFAGEGTGELFF. The CDR3 DNA reads as TGTGCCAGCAGTTTCGCAGGGGAAGGCACCGGGGAGCTGTTTTTT.

The gene calls are TRBV18 and TRBJ2-2; 8 bases are a match to TRBD2. Germline CDR1 is KGHSH and CDR2 is LQKENI. The ends lost 7 bases at V and 0 bases at J; junction bases unmatched: 7. The length of the CDR3 is 16 residues. The CDR3: CASLPGLDPNTGELFF. In nucleotides, the CDR3 is TGTGCCAGCTTGCCGGGACTAGATCCGAACACCGGGGAGCTGTTTTTT. The full variable domain, in which reference TRBV18 and TRBJ2-2 provide the parts outside the CDR3, is NAGVMQNPRHLVRRRGQEARLRCSPMKGHSHVYWYRQLPEEGLKFMVYLQKENIIDESGMPKERFSAEFPKEGPSILRIQQVVRGDSAAYFCASLPGLDPNTGELFFGEGSRLTVL.

The chain carries TRBV10-3 and TRBJ1-1; D perhaps matches TRBD1 (6 bases). Trimming pared 7 bases from V and 0 bases from J, leaving 15 bases between. This CDR3 region has 15 residues. Germline CDR1 and CDR2: ENHRY and SYGVKD. In DNA, the CDR3 is TGTGCCATCACCGGGGGCGACACCATGAACACTGAAGCTTTCTTT. This codes for CAITGGDTMNTEAFF.

This clonotype was recorded at least ten times. The J gene is TRBJ2-7, the V gene TRBV6-8; 10 bases map to TRBD1. Germline values: CDR1 MNHGY, CDR2 SAAAGT. J was trimmed by 6 bases and V by 8 bases; bases with no gene match: 22. The CDR3 totals 18 residues. The CDR3 DNA sequence: TGTGCCAGCGTATCGCCAACACAAGTCCCGGGACAGGGGTCCGAGCAGTACTTC. Translating gives CASVSPTQVPGQGSEQYF.

The chain carries TRBV6-8 and TRBJ2-3, with D unclear. Germline V lookup: CDR1 MNHGY, CDR2 SAAAGT. The CDR3 contains 13 residues. V lost 9 bases to trimming and J lost 3 bases, with 13 bases between them. The CDR3 is CASIDWRTDTQYF. The CDR3 DNA reads TGTGCCAGTATAGACTGGCGTACAGATACGCAGTATTTT.

As regards this clonotype: One end of the junction does not line up with germline, which may come from a read error. The chain has TRBV29-1 and TRBJ2-1; D is possibly TRBD1 or TRBD2 (6 bases each). This CDR3 region has 11 residues. Germline-derived CDR1 and CDR2 are SQVTM and ANQGSEA. As DNA, the CDR3 is TGCAGCGGTGAAGAGGAGGGGGGGCAGTTCTTC. Translated, it gives CSGEEEGGQFF.

This clonotype has a count of ten or more. The rearrangement links TRBV20-1 to TRBJ2-1; perhaps TRBD2 as D (7 bases). CDR1 and CDR2 (germline): DFQATT, SNEGSKA (reference sequence). Trimming took 0 bases from V and 6 from J, leaving 21 bases between them. The CDR3 covers 17 residues. The CDR3 protein is CSARDPTIGGGSNEQFF. CDR3 sequence (DNA): TGCAGTGCTAGAGATCCCACTATAGGGGGGGGGTCCAATGAGCAGTTCTTC.

The chain uses TRBV7-9 and TRBJ1-1; D is uncertain. The V gene lost 1 base and the J gene lost 7 bases, with 13 bases spanning the gap. Germline CDR1 reads SEHNR; CDR2 reads FQNEAQ (reference sequence). This CDR3 comprises 14 residues. CDR3 amino acids: CASSLGGRPVEAFF. The CDR3 DNA follows: TGTGCCAGCAGCTTAGGTGGGAGACCCGTTGAAGCTTTCTTT.

The sample holds many counts of this clonotype. The chain joins TRBV6-6 to TRBJ2-3, with 8 positions matching TRBD1. V lost 2 bases and J lost 4; bases outside the gene matches: 14. The length of the CDR3 is 18 residues. Germline V gene lookup returns CDR1 MNHNY and CDR2 SVGAGI (reference sequence). The CDR3 reads CASSYDLRQGFEADTQYF. In DNA, the CDR3 is TGTGCCAGCAGTTACGATCTGAGACAGGGGTTCGAGGCAGATACGCAGTATTTT.

In DNA form, the CDR3 reads TGTGCCACCAGCGGACCGCCCAGGGGGTCGAACACTGAAGCTTTCTTT. It specifies CATSGPPRGSNTEAFF. This chain joins TRBV15 and TRBJ1-1; TRBD1 aligns across 7 bases. Unmatched junction bases numbered 10, after V lost 5 bases and J lost 1 base. CDR3 size: 16 residues. Germline V gene lookup returns CDR1 LNHNV and CDR2 YYDKDF (reference sequence).

As for this clonotype: Germline is not matched at one junction end, which may reflect a read error. This chain connects TRBV2 to TRBJ2-3; possibly TRBD1 or TRBD2 for D (5 bases each). Per germline, CDR1 SNHLY and CDR2 FYNNEI. The CDR3 extends over 13 amino acids. CDR3 in DNA: TGTGTCAGCTCGAGGGACGGCACAGATACGCAGTATTTT. As protein: CVSSRDGTDTQYF.

This clonotype has at least ten counts. The chain carries TRBV7-2 and TRBJ1-1; 7 nucleotides match TRBD1. V lost 1 base to trimming and J lost 5 bases; unmatched junction nucleotides: 1. Germline loops: CDR1 SGHTA, CDR2 FQGNSA. The CDR3 runs 13 residues. The CDR3 loop reads CASSLGDRTEAFF. The CDR3 DNA sequence: TGTGCCAGCAGCTTAGGGGACAGAACTGAAGCTTTCTTT.